This is a list of T cell receptor beta chains from one sample in a study of blood T cell repertoires in COVID-19. Data came from immunoSEQ multiplex PCR; TCRdb stores just in-frame clones and leaves some out. Among about 140,000 clones listed, around 86% were seen once. Specimen: peripheral blood. The receptors were gathered from a human donor in a cohort sampled during active COVID-19. Each CDR3 is given with its conserved first and last residue. A D gene is named only where the DNA matches it firmly. Part of the rows lack a size; the others show once, few, many or a class for expanded clones.

clone size	V gene	D gene	J gene	CDR3 protein	CDR3 DNA
.	TRBV27	TRBD1	TRBJ2-4	CASSYLGTGEWYF	TGTGCCAGCAGTTACCTTGGGACAGGGGAATGGTACTTC
.	TRBV3-1/TRBV3-2	.	TRBJ1-2	CASSQDSQGRRYTF	TGTGCCAGCAGCCAAGATTCGCAGGGTAGGCGCTACACCTTC
.	TRBV5-6	.	TRBJ1-1	CASSFEENTEAFF	TGTGCCAGCAGCTTCGAGGAGAACACTGAAGCTTTCTTT
few	TRBV9	TRBD1	TRBJ2-3	CASSVEGARADTQYF	TGTGCCAGCAGCGTAGAGGGGGCGCGGGCAGATACGCAGTATTTT
.	TRBV28	TRBD1	TRBJ1-5	CASSSGRDSYQPQHF	TGTGCCAGCAGTTCCGGCCGGGACAGCTATCAGCCCCAGCATTTT
.	TRBV30	.	TRBJ2-6	CAWNTGANVLTF	TGTGCCTGGAACACTGGGGCCAACGTCCTGACTTTC
.	TRBV6-5	TRBD2	TRBJ2-1	CASSSLAGGRYNEQFF	TGTGCCAGCAGTTCCCTAGCGGGAGGGCGCTACAATGAGCAGTTCTTC
.	TRBV6-2/TRBV6-3	TRBD1	TRBJ1-5	CASSYAGGGNQPQHF	TGTGCCAGCAGTTACGCAGGGGGCGGCAATCAGCCCCAGCATTTT
once	TRBV10-1	.	TRBJ2-7	CASSDTPSGNEQYF	TGCGCCAGCAGTGACACCCCCTCCGGGAACGAGCAGTACTTC
.	TRBV28	.	TRBJ2-7	CARSYEQYF	TGTGCCAGGTCGTACGAGCAGTACTTC